The sequence of this T cell receptor (beta chain) was determined in a study of T cell repertoires in ileal Crohn's disease. At the level of the study: About half received postoperative treatment, some 11 with thiopurines and 15 to 20 anti-TNF.

Trimming stripped 5 bases from V and 1 base from J, with 9 bases between. In germline, CDR1 is LNHDA, CDR2 SQIVND (reference sequence). The CDR3 extends over 14 amino acids. Profiled with immunoSEQ multiplex PCR; TCRdb holds only in-frame clones, not every one. The data hold about 4,500 clones, with under 85% observed a single time. The material sequenced was ileal tissue. This clonotype was sampled from an adult with Crohn's disease. The chain carries TRBV19 and TRBJ2-1; TRBD1 might be the D (6 bases). The CDR3: CASSPQGSYNEQFF. CDR3 nucleotides: TGTGCCAGTAGTCCGCAGGGGTCCTACAATGAGCAGTTCTTC.